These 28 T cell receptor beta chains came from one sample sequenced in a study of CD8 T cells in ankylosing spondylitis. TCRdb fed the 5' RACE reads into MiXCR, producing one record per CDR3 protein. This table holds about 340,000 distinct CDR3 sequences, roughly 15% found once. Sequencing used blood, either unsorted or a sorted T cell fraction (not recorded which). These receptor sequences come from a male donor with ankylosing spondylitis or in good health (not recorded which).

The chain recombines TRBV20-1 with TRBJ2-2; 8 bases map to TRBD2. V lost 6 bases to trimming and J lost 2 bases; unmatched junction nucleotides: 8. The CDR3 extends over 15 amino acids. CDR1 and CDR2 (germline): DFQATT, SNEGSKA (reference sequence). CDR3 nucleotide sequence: TGCAGTGCGCGAAGACTAGCGACTAACACCGGGGAGCTGTTTTTT. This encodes CSARRLATNTGELFF.

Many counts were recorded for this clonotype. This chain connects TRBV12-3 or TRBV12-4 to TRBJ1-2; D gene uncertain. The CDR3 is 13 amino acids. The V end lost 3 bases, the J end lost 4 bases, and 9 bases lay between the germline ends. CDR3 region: CASSLDSTYGYTF. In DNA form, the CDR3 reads TGTGCCAGCAGTTTGGACTCAACCTATGGCTACACCTTC.

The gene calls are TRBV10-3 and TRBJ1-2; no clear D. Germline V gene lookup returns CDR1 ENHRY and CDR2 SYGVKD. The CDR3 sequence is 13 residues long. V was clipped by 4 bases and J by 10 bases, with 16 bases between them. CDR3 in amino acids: CAISVDPLVNYTF. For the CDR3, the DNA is TGTGCCATCAGTGTGGACCCCCTGGTTAACTACACCTTC.

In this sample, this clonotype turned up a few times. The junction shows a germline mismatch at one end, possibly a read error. The CDR3 DNA is TGCAGTGCTAGAGATTCCGGGAGGAACCCTGAAGCTTTCTTT. The encoded protein is CSARDSGRNPEAFF. The chain links TRBV20-1 to TRBJ1-1, with unresolved D. Germline values: CDR1 DFQATT, CDR2 SNEGSKA (reference sequence). This CDR3 comprises 14 residues.

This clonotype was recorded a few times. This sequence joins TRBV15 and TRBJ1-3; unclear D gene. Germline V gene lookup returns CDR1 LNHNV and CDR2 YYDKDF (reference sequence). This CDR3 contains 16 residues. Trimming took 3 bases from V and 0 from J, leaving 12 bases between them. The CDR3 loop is CATSRDDWRSGNTIYF. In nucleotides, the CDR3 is TGTGCCACCAGCAGGGACGACTGGCGCTCTGGAAACACCATATATTTT.

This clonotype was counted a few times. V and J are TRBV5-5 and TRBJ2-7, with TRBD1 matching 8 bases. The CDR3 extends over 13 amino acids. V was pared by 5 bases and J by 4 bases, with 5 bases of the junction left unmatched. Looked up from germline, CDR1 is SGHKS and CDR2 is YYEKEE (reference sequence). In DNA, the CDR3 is TGTGCCAGCAGTCGGGACAGGCTATACGAGCAGTACTTC. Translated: CASSRDRLYEQYF. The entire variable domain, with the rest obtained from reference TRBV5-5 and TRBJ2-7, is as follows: DAGVTQSPTHLIKTRGQQVTLRCSPISGHKSVSWYQQVLGQGPQFIFQYYEKEERGRGNFPDRFSARQFPNYSSELNVNALLLGDSALYLCASSRDRLYEQYFGPGTRLTVT.

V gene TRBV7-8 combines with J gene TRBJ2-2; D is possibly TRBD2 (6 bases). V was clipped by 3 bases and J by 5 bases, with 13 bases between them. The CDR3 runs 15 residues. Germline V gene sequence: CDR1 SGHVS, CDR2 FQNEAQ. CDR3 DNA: TGTGCCAGCAGCTTTATGCGAAGCGGGACCGGGGAGCTGTTTTTT. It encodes CASSFMRSGTGELFF.

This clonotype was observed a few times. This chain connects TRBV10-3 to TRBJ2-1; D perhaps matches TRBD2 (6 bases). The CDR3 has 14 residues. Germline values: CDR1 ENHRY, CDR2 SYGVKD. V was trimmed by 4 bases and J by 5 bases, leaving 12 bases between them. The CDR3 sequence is CAISVAGRNNEQFF. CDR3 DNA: TGTGCCATCAGTGTCGCGGGAAGGAACAATGAGCAGTTCTTC.

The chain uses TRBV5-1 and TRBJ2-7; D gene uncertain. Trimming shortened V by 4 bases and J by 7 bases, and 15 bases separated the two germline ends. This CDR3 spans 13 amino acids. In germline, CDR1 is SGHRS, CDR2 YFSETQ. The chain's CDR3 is CASSLIPATEQYF. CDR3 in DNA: TGCGCCAGCAGCCTAATCCCGGCGACAGAGCAGTACTTC.

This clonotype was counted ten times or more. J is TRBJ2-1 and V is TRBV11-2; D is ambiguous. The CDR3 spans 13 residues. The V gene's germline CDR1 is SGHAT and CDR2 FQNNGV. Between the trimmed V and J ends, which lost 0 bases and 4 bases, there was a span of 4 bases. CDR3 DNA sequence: TGTGCCAGCAGCTTAGATCAATACAATGAGCAGTTCTTC. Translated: CASSLDQYNEQFF. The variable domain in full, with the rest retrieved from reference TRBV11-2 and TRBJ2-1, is EAGVAQSPRYKIIEKRQSVAFWCNPISGHATLYWYQQILGQGPKLLIQFQNNGVVDDSQLPKDRFSAERLKGVDSTLKIQPAKLEDSAVYLCASSLDQYNEQFFGPGTRLTVL.

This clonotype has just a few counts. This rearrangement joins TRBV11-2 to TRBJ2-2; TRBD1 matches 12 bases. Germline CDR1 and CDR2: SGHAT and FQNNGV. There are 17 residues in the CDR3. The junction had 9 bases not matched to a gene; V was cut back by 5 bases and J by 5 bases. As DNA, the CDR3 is TGTGCCAGCAGCGCGGGACAGGGGGCCCCCTGGACCGGGGAGCTGTTTTTT. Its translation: CASSAGQGAPWTGELFF.

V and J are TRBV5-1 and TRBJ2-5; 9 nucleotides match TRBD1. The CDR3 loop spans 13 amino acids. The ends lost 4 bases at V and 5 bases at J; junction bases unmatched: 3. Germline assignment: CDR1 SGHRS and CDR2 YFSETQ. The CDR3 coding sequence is TGCGCCAGCAGCATAGGACAGGGGGAGACCCAGTACTTC. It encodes CASSIGQGETQYF.

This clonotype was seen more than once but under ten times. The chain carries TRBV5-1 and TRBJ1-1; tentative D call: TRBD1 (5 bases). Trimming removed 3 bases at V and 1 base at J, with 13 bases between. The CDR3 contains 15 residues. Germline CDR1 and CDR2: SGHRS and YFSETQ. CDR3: CASSWGGVENTEAFF. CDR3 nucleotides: TGCGCCAGCAGCTGGGGAGGGGTCGAGAACACTGAAGCTTTCTTT.

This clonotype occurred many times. The CDR3 DNA follows: TGCGCCAGCAGCTTGGGAGAGGGTGGATCCCGAGGAGCTTTCTTT. It codes for CASSLGEGGSRGAFF. This chain uses TRBV5-1 with TRBJ1-1; D is ambiguous. The CDR3 extends over 15 amino acids. CDR1 is SGHRS and CDR2 is YFSETQ in the germline V gene. Trimming stripped 0 bases from V and 10 bases from J, with 19 bases between.

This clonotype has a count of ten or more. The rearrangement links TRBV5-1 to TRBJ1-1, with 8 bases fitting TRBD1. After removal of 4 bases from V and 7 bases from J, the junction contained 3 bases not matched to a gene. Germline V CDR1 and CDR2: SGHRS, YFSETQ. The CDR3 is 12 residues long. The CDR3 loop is CASSLDRDEAFF. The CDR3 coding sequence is TGCGCCAGCAGCCTGGACAGGGATGAAGCTTTCTTT.

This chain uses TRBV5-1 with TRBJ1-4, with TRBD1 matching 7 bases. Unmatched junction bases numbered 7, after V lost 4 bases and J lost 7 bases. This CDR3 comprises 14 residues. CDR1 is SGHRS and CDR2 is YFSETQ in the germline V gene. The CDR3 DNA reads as TGCGCCAGCAGCCCTCAGGGGGTCGGTGAAAAACTGTTTTTT. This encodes CASSPQGVGEKLFF.

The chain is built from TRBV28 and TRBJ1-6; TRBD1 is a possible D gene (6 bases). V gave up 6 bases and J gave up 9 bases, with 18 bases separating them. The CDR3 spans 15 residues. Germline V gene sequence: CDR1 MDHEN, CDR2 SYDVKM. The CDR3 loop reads CASRPRGGEGSPLHF. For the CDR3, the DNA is TGTGCCAGCAGACCCAGGGGTGGGGAAGGTTCACCCCTCCACTTT. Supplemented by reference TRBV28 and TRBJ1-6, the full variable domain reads DVKVTQSSRYLVKRTGEKVFLECVQDMDHENMFWYRQDPGLGLRLIYFSYDVKMKEKGDIPEGYSVSREKKERFSLILESASTNQTSMYLCASRPRGGEGSPLHFGNGTRLTVT.

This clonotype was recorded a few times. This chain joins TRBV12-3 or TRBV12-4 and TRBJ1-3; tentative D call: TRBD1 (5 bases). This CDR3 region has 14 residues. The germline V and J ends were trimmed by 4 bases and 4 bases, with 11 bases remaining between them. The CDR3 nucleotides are TGTGCCAGCAGTTCCATAGGGACCGGAAACACCATATATTTT. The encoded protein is CASSSIGTGNTIYF.

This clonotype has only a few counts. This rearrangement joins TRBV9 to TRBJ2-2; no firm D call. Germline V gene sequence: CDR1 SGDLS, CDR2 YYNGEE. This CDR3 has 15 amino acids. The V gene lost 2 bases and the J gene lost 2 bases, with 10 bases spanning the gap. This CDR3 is CASSVGSPNTGELFF. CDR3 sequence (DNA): TGTGCCAGCAGCGTGGGCAGCCCCAACACCGGGGAGCTGTTTTTT.

For the CDR3, the DNA is TGTGCCAGCAGCCAGGTCTCTGGCTCCTACGAGCAGTACTTC. This encodes CASSQVSGSYEQYF. The genes are TRBV5-5 and TRBJ2-7; no definite D call. The CDR3 totals 14 residues. Trimming took 4 bases from V and 0 from J, leaving 11 bases between them. Germline V gene lookup returns CDR1 SGHKS and CDR2 YYEKEE (reference sequence). The variable domain in full, with the rest retrieved from reference TRBV5-5 and TRBJ2-7, is DAGVTQSPTHLIKTRGQQVTLRCSPISGHKSVSWYQQVLGQGPQFIFQYYEKEERGRGNFPDRFSARQFPNYSSELNVNALLLGDSALYLCASSQVSGSYEQYFGPGTRLTVT.

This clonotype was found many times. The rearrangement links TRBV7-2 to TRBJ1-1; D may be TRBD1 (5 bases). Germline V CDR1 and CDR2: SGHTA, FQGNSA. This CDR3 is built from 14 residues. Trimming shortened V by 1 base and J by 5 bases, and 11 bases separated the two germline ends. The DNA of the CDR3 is TGTGCCAGCAGCTTAGTGTGGGGCGGGACTGAAGCTTTCTTT. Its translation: CASSLVWGGTEAFF.

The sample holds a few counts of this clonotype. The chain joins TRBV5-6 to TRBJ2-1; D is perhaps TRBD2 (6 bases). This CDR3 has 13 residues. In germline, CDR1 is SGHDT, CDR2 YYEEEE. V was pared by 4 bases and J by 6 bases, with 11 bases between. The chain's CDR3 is CASSPSEGNEQFF. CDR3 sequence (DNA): TGTGCCAGCAGCCCCTCGGAGGGCAATGAGCAGTTCTTC.

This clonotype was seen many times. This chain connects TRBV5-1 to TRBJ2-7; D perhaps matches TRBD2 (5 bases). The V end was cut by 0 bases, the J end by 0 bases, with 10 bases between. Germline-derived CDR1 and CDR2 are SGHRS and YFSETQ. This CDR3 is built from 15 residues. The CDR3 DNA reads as TGCGCCAGCAGCTTGGTGAGCGGCAGCTCCTACGAGCAGTACTTC. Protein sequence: CASSLVSGSSYEQYF.

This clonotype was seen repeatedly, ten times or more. CDR3 sequence reads: CASSLKGSDWSWGDNEQFF. In nucleotides, the CDR3 is TGTGCCAGCAGCTTGAAGGGGTCGGATTGGAGTTGGGGGGATAATGAGCAGTTCTTC. The rearrangement joins TRBV5-4 to TRBJ2-1, with D possibly TRBD2 on 6 matching bases. Germline values: CDR1 SGHNT, CDR2 YYREEE (reference sequence). Trimming pared 1 base from V and 7 bases from J, leaving 27 bases between. The CDR3 is 19 amino acids. Full variable domain (remainder filled in from reference TRBV5-4 and TRBJ2-1): ETGVTQSPTHLIKTRGQQVTLRCSSQSGHNTVSWYQQALGQGPQFIFQYYREEENGRGNFPPRFSGLQFPNYSSELNVNALELDDSALYLCASSLKGSDWSWGDNEQFFGPGTRLTVL.

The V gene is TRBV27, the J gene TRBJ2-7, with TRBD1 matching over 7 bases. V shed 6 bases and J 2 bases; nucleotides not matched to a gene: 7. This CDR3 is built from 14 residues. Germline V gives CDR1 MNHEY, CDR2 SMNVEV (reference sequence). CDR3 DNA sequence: TGTGCCAGCAGACCTTGGGACAGTACCTACGAGCAGTACTTC. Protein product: CASRPWDSTYEQYF.

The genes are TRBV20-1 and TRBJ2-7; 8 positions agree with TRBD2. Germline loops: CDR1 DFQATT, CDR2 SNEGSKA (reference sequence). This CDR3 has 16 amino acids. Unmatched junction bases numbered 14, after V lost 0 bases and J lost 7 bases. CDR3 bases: TGCAGTGCTAGAGATTCCGGACTAGCTCCTACGGGGGAGCAGTACTTC. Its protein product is CSARDSGLAPTGEQYF.

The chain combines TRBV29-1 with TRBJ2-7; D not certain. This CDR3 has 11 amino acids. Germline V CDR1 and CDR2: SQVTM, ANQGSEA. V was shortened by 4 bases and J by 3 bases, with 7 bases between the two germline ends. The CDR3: CSVGENYEQYF. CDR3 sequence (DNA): TGCAGCGTTGGTGAAAACTACGAGCAGTACTTC.

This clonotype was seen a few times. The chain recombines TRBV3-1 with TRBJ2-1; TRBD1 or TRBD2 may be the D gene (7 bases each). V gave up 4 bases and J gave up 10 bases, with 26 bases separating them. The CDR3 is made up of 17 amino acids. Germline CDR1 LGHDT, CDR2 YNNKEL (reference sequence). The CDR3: CASSLWRLAGEGQEQFF. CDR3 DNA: TGTGCCAGCAGCCTTTGGCGCCTTGCGGGGGAGGGACAGGAGCAGTTCTTC.